This record looks at one T cell receptor (beta chain) sequence and its context. Its antigen is not known. V lost 7 bases and J lost 7, with 11 bases in between. The CDR3 loop spans 13 amino acids. Germline-derived CDR1 and CDR2 are LNHDA and SQIVND (reference sequence). Documented time point: newly diagnosed GD, antithyroid drugs for less than 3 months. Isolated PBMC RNA provided the starting material for the TCR library. Diagnosis followed American Thyroid Association guidelines for Graves' disease. The sample is drawn from a study of regulatory T cells in long-lasting Graves disease. Investigators prepared the TCR beta libraries by applying iRepertoire HTBI primers and Arm-PCR of CDR3 regions. Each CDR3 protein gets one entry after TCRdb re-called the multiplex PCR reads with MiXCR. The repertoire holds around 330,000 distinct CDR3 sequences, with 18% as singletons. Overall study findings and caveats: There were preferences for TRBV28, TRBJ1-2 and TRBJ2-5 in persistent disease.

This TCR was sampled from a female donor with Graves disease. The sample consisted of peripheral blood mononuclear cells (PBMCs), taken at new diagnosis, from a patient treated with antithyroid drugs. This chain uses TRBV19 with TRBJ1-6; D possibly corresponds to TRBD1 (5 bases). CDR3 nucleotide sequence: TGTGCCAGTACGACGGCAGGGAATTCACCCCTCCACTTT. Residues: CASTTAGNSPLHF. Looking up the rest from reference TRBV19 and TRBJ1-6 gives the full variable domain: DGGITQSPKYLFRKEGQNVTLSCEQNLNHDAMYWYRQDPGQGLRLIYYSQIVNDFQKGDIAEGYSVSREKKESFPLTVTSAQKNPTAFYLCASTTAGNSPLHFGNGTRLTVT.